The clone carrying this T cell receptor (beta chain) was detected once. The source of the sample is a study of blood T cell repertoires in COVID-19. Across the study: Spain, Italy and the United States supplied samples that represented acute and convalescent COVID-19. Nucleic acid was either cDNA or gDNA, and it came from T cells, B-cell-depleted T cells, or PBMCs.

The germline V gene has CDR1 SEHNR and CDR2 FQNEAQ (reference sequence). Germline trimming cut 5 bases from V and 8 bases from J; bases unmatched to any gene: 5. The CDR3 contains 13 residues. Authors' methods: Reference gene primer amplification gave estimated nucleated cell counts. Profiled with immunoSEQ multiplex PCR; TCRdb holds only in-frame clones, not every one. V and J calls and clone size are as listed in that table; D and trimming were resolved from the DNA. The sample yields approximately 130,000 clones, 75% to 90% seen once. The chain recombines TRBV7-9 with TRBJ2-1; 8 bases map to TRBD1. Sequenced: peripheral blood. The TCR sequence derives from a human donor in a cohort sampled during active COVID-19. The CDR3 nucleotides read TGTGCCAGCAGCCTGGGACAGGTCCATGAGCAGTTCTTC. Translation gives CASSLGQVHEQFF.